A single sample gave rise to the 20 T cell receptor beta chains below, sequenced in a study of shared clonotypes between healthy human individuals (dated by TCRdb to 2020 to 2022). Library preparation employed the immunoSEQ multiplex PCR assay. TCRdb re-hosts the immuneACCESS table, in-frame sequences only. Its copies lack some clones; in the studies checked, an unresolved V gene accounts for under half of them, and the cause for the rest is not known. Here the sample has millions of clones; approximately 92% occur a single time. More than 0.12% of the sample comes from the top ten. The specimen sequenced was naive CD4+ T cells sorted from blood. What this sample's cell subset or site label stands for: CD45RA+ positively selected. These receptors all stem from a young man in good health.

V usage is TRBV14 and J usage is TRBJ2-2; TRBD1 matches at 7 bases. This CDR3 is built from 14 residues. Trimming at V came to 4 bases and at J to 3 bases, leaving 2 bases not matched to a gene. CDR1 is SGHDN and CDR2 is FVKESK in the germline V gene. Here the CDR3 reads CASSRQGDTGELFF. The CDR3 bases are TGTGCCAGCAGCCGACAGGGCGACACCGGGGAGCTGTTTTTT.

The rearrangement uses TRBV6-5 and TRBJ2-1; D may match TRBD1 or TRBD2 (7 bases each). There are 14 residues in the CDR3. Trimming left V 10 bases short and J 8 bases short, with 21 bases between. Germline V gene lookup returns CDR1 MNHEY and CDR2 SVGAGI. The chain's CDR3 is CATTQGQGGDEQFF. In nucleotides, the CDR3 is TGTGCCACCACCCAGGGGCAGGGGGGGGATGAGCAGTTCTTC.

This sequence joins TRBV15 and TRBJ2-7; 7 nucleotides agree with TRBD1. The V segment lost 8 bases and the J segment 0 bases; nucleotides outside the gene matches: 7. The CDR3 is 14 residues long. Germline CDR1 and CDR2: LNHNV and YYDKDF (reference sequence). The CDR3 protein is CATARDRISYEQYF. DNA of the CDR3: TGTGCCACCGCCCGGGACAGAATCTCCTACGAGCAGTACTTC.

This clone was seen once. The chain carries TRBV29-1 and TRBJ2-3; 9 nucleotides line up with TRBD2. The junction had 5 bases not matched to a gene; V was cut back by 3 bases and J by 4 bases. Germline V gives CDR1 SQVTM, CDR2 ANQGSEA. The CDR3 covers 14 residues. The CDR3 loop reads CSVDGLAGADTQYF. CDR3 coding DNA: TGCAGCGTTGACGGCTTAGCGGGAGCAGATACGCAGTATTTT.

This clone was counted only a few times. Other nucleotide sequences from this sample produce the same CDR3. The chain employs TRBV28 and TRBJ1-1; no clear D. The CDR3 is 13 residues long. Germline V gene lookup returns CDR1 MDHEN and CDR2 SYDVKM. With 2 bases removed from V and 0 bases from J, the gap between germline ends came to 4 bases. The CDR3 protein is CASSLGVNTEAFF. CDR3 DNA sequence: TGTGCCAGCAGTTTAGGGGTGAACACTGAAGCTTTCTTT.

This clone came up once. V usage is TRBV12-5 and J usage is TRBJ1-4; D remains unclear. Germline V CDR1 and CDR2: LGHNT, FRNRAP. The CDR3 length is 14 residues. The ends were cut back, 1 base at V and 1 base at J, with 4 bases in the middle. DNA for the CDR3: TGTGCTAGTGGTTTGGGGCTAACTAATGAAAAACTGTTTTTT. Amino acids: CASGLGLTNEKLFF.

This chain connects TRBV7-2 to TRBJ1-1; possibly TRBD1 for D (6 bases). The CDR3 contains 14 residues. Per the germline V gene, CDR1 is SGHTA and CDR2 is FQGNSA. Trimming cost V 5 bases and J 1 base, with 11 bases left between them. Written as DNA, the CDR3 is TGTGCCAGCAGCCCACGGGACAAGAACACTGAAGCTTTCTTT. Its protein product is CASSPRDKNTEAFF.

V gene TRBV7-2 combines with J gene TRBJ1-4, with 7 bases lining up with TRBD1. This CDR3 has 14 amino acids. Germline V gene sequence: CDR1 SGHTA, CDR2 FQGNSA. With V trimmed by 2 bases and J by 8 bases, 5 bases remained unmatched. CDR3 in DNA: TGTGCCAGCAGCTTATTCGCAGGGGGAGAAAAACTGTTTTTT. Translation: CASSLFAGGEKLFF. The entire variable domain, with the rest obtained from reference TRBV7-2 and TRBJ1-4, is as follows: GAGVSQSPSNKVTEKGKDVELRCDPISGHTALYWYRQSLGQGLEFLIYFQGNSAPDKSGLPSDRFSAERTGGSVSTLTIQRTQQEDSAVYLCASSLFAGGEKLFFGSGTQLSVL.

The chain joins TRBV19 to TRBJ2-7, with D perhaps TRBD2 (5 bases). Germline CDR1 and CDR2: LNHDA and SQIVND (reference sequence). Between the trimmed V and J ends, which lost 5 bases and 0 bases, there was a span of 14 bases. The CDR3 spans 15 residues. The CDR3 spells CASSQEAGVSYEQYF. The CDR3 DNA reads TGTGCCAGTAGTCAGGAGGCTGGCGTCTCCTACGAGCAGTACTTC. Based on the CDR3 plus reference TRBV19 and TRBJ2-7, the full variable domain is DGGITQSPKYLFRKEGQNVTLSCEQNLNHDAMYWYRQDPGQGLRLIYYSQIVNDFQKGDIAEGYSVSREKKESFPLTVTSAQKNPTAFYLCASSQEAGVSYEQYFGPGTRLTVT.

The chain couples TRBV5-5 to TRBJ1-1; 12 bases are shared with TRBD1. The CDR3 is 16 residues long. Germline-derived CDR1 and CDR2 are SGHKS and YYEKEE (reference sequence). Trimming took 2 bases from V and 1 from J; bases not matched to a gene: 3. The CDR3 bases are TGTGCCAGCAGCTTTGGGACAGGGGGCAAGAACACTGAAGCTTTCTTT. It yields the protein CASSFGTGGKNTEAFF.

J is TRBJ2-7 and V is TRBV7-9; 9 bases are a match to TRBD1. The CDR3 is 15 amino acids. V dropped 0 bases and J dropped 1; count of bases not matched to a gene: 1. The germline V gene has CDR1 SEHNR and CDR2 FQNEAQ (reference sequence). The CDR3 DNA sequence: TGTGCCAGCAGCTTAGCGGACAGGGGATCCTACGAGCAGTACTTC. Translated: CASSLADRGSYEQYF.

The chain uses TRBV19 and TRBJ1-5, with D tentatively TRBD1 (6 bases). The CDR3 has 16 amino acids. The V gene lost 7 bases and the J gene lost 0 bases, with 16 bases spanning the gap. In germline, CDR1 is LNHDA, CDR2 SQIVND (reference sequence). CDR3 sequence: CASTSDSRYSNQPQHF. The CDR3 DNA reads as TGTGCCAGTACCTCGGACAGTCGGTATAGCAATCAGCCCCAGCATTTT.

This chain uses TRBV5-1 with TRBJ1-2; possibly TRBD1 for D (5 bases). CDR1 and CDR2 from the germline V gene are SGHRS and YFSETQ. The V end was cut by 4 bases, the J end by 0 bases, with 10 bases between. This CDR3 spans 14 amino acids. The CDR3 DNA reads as TGCGCCAGCAGCCTCCAGGGATCTAACTATGGCTACACCTTC. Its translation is CASSLQGSNYGYTF. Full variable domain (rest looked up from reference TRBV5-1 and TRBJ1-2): KAGVTQTPRYLIKTRGQQVTLSCSPISGHRSVSWYQQTPGQGLQFLFEYFSETQRNKGNFPGRFSGRQFSNSRSEMNVSTLELGDSALYLCASSLQGSNYGYTFGSGTRLTVV.

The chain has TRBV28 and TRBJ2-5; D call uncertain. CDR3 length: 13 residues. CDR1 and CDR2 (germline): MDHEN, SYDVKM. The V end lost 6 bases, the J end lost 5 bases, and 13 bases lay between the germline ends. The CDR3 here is CASSPNNGETQYF. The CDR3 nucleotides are TGTGCCAGCAGCCCTAATAACGGGGAGACCCAGTACTTC.

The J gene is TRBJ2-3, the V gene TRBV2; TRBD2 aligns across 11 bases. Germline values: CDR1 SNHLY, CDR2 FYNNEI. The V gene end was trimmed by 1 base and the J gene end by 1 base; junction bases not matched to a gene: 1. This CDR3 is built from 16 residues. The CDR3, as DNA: TGTGCCAGCAGTGAAGGACTAGCGGGGCGCACAGATACGCAGTATTTT. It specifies CASSEGLAGRTDTQYF.

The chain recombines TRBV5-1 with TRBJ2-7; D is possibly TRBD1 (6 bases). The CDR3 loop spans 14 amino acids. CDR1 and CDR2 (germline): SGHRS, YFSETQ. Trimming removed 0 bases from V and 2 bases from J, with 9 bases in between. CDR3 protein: CASSLDWGPYEQYF. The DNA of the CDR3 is TGCGCCAGCAGCTTGGATTGGGGGCCCTACGAGCAGTACTTC.

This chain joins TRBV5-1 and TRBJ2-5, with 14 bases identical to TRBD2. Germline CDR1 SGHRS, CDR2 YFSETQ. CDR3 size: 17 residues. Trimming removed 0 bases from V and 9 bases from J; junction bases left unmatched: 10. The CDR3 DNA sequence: TGCGCCAGCAGCTTGGGTGGGACTAGCGGGAGTTTGTCTCCCCAGTACTTC. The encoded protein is CASSLGGTSGSLSPQYF.

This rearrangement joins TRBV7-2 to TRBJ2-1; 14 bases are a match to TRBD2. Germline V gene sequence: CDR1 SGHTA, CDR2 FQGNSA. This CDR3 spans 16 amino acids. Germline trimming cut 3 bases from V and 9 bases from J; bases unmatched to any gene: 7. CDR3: CASSFGLAGGRGEQFF. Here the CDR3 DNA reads TGTGCCAGCAGCTTTGGACTAGCGGGAGGAAGGGGTGAGCAGTTCTTC.

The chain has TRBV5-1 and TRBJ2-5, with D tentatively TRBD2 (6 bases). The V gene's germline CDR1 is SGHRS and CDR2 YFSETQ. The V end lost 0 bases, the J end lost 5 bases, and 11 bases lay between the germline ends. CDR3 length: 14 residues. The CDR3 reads CASSLDGAGETQYF. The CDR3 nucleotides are TGCGCCAGCAGCTTGGATGGGGCGGGGGAGACCCAGTACTTC.

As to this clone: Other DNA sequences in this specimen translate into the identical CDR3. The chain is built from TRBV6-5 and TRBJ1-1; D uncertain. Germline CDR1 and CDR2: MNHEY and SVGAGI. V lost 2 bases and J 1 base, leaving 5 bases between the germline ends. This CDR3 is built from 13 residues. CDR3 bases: TGTGCCAGCAGTTACGGGTCGAACACTGAAGCTTTCTTT. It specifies CASSYGSNTEAFF.